This record concerns one T cell receptor beta chain sequence. What antigen it recognizes has not been identified. Base qualities are not recorded, but no much larger clone differs from it by a single base. The sample belongs to a study of beta chain features in type 1 diabetes listed by TCRdb under 2018. Broadly, across the study: No differences in mean age, gender distribution, total cell number or subset yield were found between patients and healthy donors. A total of roughly 100 million sorted cells were examined across all samples, and the number of cells per subset was strongly correlated with RNA yield. The study compared TCRB repertoires of sorted circulating CD4+ T cell subsets between recently diagnosed type 1 diabetes patients and matched healthy donors. Regulatory and stem cell-like memory subsets were isolated from only 8 patients and roughly 8 healthy donors, whereas naive and central memory subsets came from all 28 donors. What the study reported, not specific to this receptor: In all four CD4+ subsets, TCRB CDR3 length was moderately but significantly shorter in type 1 diabetes patients. Shorter templates might be favored by PCR, yet because patient and control samples were amplified and corrected together, any such skew would affect both groups equally. Because small numbers of individuals were included in the HLA sub-analyses, any influence of HLA type on TCRB rearrangement was left unresolved. At VDJ recombination sites, type 1 diabetes patients had fewer insertions and more deleted nucleotides, which implies abnormalities in thymic rearrangement. Because cDNA was sequenced instead of genomic DNA, highly expressing activated cells could be over-represented, though the groups showed no difference in activation or CD3 levels. The naive, central memory and regulatory TCRB repertoires appeared to resemble one another more closely among patients than among healthy donors.

The entire amount of isolated RNA was reverse transcribed using the High Capacity cDNA Reverse Transcription Kit, so the sequenced TCRB transcripts were expressed ones. Deep immunoSEQ sequencing was applied to naive, central memory and regulatory T cell samples, giving an average of about 3.6 million total reads per sample. After sorted cells were lysed in RLT buffer, RNA was extracted with DNase-treated RNeasy Micro or Mini kits, with the choice depending on cell number. Each cell subset was processed separately to prevent cross-contamination, with patient and healthy donor samples processed together. The immunoSEQ multiplex PCR was used to amplify TCRB sequences from cDNA, yielding 87-bp fragments that span the CDR3 region. Sequencing of the amplicons was performed on the Illumina HiSeq platform. The published analysis was carried out like this. PCR bias was computationally corrected using synthetic template baselines, reads within Hamming distance 2 were collapsed, and singletons that could not be merged were discarded. Reads were aligned against IMGT so that V, D and J genes, CDR3 length and insertions or deletions at six rearrangement sites could be assigned. Within each subset, clonotype counts were normalized to sorted cell number, and only after that were true diversity and Gini coefficients computed with the tcR R package. The overlap coefficient, calculated on TCRB nucleotide sequences, was used to measure repertoire sharing. As a proxy for the pre-selection repertoire, out-of-frame TCRB sequences from naive cells were analyzed. Held by TCRdb, this immuneACCESS table contains in-frame sequences only and omits some clones. Under half of the omission traces to an unresolved V gene where checked; the cause of the rest is unknown. The D gene and trimming were derived from the DNA, and the V and J assignments and clone size from that table. A total of around 450,000 clones appear in this sample, roughly 11% of them only once. More than 0.045% of the sample belongs to the ten largest clones.

Each donor gave one peripheral blood draw, averaging about 100 mL, which was collected into heparinised tubes. A BD FACSAria II and a panel including CD45RO, CCR7, CD25, CD127, CD95 and CD27 were used to sort naive, central memory, regulatory and stem cell-like memory CD4+ T cells. Purity was above 95% for every sorted population. Right away, PBMCs were isolated by Lymphoprep density gradient centrifugation and were stained directly, with no culture step. So that batch effects would be minimized, each experiment stained and sorted samples in pairs, pairing one healthy donor with one patient. The CDR3 sequence holds 13 residues, the cysteine and phenylalanine included. Only the CDR3 part of the read is kept: 39 bases, read in frame from the first base. The V end loses 9 bases and the J end loses 1 base, and a stretch of 12 bases separates them. In the germline V gene, CDR1 corresponds to MGHDK and CDR2 to SYGVNS.

What was sequenced was naive CD4+ T cells from blood. The cell subset or site label corresponds to: true naive CD4+ T cells. The chain is assembled from TRBV25-1 and TRBJ1-1; the D gene is perhaps TRBD1, from 5 matching bases. The source is a woman aged 18-35 years in good health. DNA sequence: TGTGCCAGTTCGCGACAGACGAACACTGAAGCTTTCTTT. The translation is CASSRQTNTEAFF.